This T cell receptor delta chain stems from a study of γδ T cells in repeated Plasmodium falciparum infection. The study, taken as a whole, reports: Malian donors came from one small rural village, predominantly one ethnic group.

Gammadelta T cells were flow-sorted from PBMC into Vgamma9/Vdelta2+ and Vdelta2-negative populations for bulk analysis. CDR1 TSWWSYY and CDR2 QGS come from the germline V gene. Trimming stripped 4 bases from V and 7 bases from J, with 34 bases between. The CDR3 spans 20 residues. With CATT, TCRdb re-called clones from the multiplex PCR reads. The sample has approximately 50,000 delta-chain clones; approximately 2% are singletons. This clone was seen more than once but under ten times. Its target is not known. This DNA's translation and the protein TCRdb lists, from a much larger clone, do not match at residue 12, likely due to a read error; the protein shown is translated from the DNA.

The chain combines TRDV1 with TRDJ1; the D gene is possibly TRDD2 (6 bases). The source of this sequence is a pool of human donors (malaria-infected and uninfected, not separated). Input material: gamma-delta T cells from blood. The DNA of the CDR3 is TGTGCTCTTGGGGGACGCTCCGTATTCCTATACCATAATGGCGACCTTAAACTCATCTTT. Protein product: CALGGRSVFLYHNGDLKLIF.